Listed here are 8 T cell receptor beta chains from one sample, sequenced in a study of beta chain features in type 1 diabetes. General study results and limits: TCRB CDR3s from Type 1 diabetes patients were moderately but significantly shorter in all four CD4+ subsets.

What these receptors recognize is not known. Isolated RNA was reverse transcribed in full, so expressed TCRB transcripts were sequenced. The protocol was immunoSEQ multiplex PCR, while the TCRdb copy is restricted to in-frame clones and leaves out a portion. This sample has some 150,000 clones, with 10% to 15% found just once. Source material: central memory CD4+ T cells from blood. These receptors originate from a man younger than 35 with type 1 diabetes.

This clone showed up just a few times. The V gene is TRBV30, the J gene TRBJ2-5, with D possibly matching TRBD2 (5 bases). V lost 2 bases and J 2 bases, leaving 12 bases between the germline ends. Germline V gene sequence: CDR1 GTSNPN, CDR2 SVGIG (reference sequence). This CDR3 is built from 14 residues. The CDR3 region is CAWSRRGLQETQYF. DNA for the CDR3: TGTGCCTGGAGTAGGCGCGGGCTGCAAGAGACCCAGTACTTC.

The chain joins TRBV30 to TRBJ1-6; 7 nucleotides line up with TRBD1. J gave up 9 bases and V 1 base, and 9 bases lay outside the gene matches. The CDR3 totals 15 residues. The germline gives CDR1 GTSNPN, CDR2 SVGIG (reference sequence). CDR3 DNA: TGTGCCTGGAGTGGGAACAGACAGGGAGGTTCACCCCTCCACTTT. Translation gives CAWSGNRQGGSPLHF.

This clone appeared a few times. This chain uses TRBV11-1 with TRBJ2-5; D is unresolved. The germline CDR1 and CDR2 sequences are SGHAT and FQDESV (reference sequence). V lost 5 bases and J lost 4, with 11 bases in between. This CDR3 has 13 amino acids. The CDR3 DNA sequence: TGTGCCAGCAGCCTAGAATTGGGAGAGACCCAGTACTTC. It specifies CASSLELGETQYF.

DNA of the CDR3: TGTGCCAGCATCCGAGGGTACGCCACTCCAGGCTTCTCCTACGAGCAGTACTTC. Protein product: CASIRGYATPGFSYEQYF. V gene TRBV28 combines with J gene TRBJ2-7, with D possibly TRBD2 on 5 matching bases. The V end lost 7 bases, the J end lost 0 bases, and 25 bases lay between the germline ends. The CDR3 totals 18 residues. Per germline, CDR1 MDHEN and CDR2 SYDVKM.

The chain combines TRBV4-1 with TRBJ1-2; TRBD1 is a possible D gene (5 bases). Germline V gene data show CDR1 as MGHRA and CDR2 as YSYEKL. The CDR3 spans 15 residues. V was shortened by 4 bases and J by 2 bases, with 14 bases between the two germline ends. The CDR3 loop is CASSLGDLLNYGYTF. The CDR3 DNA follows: TGCGCCAGCAGCCTGGGGGACCTATTAAACTATGGCTACACCTTC.

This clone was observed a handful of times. CDR3 protein: CASRPGLTQTDTQYF. The CDR3 nucleotides are TGTGCCAGCAGACCCGGACTAACACAAACAGATACGCAGTATTTT. The J gene is TRBJ2-3, the V gene TRBV2, with D perhaps TRBD2 (6 bases). The germline V and J ends were trimmed by 6 bases and 3 bases, with 16 bases remaining between them. The germline V gene encodes CDR1 SNHLY and CDR2 FYNNEI. CDR3 length equals 15 residues.

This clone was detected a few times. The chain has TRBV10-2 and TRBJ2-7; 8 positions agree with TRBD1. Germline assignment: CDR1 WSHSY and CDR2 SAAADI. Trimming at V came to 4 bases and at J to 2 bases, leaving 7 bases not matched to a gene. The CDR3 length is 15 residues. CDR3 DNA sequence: TGCGCCAGCAGTGGTGCGGCAGGGGGCACCTACGAGCAGTACTTC. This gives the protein CASSGAAGGTYEQYF.

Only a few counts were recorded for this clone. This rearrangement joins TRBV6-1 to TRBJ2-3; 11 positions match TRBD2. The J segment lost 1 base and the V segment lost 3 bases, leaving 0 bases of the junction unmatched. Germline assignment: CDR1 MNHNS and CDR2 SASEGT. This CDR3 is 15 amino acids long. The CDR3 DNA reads TGTGCCAGCAGTGATAGCGGGGGGGGCACAGATACGCAGTATTTT. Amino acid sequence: CASSDSGGGTDTQYF.